This T cell receptor (beta chain) emerged from a study of cytomegalovirus exposure and HLA in healthy donors. The V end was cut by 0 bases, the J end by 15 bases, with 9 bases between. The length of the CDR3 is 12 residues. Germline values: CDR1 ENHRY, CDR2 SYGVKD. With regard to this clone: The target antigen is unknown.

Study-level points and caveats: Presence/absence analyses supposed approximately even sequencing depth among donors.

In the PCR, 60 Vbeta and 13 Jbeta primers were used. Data came from immunoSEQ multiplex PCR; TCRdb stores just in-frame clones and leaves some out. The sample yields about 140,000 clones, about four fifths seen once. The clonotype originates from a man aged 35-49 years in good health and CMV-seropositive. This chain uses TRBV10-3 with TRBJ1-6, with D possibly TRBD1 on 6 matching bases. The sample consisted of PBMCs. The CDR3 sequence: CAISESGGILHF. The CDR3, as DNA: TGTGCCATCAGTGAGTCAGGGGGAATCCTCCACTTT.